Shown below are 6 T cell receptor beta chains from a single sample sequenced in a study of response to subunit inactivated influenza vaccine. TCRdb itself ran the RT-PCR reads through MiXCR, one entry per CDR3 protein. The data hold under 750,000 distinct CDR3 sequences, with 10% to 15% observed a single time. The sample in question was PBMCs from blood, obtained on the day of vaccination. Receptor source: a man aged 50 to 59 who received an inactivated influenza vaccine.

The V and J genes are TRBV20-1 and TRBJ2-5, with 13 bases that match TRBD2. This CDR3 has 19 amino acids. Germline V gene sequence: CDR1 DFQATT, CDR2 SNEGSKA (reference sequence). The V gene end was trimmed by 6 bases and the J gene end by 4 bases; junction bases not matched to a gene: 20. The CDR3 is CSALILQLAGGRVAETQYF. CDR3 bases: TGCAGTGCCCTAATTCTCCAACTAGCGGGAGGGAGGGTTGCAGAGACCCAGTACTTC.

The chain uses TRBV4-2 and TRBJ2-7; D remains ambiguous. Trimming left V 1 base short and J 0 bases short, with 10 bases between. Germline CDR1 and CDR2: LGHNA and YNFKEQ. This CDR3 has 15 amino acids. The CDR3 loop reads CASSQAHESSYEQYF. DNA for the CDR3: TGTGCCAGCAGCCAAGCACACGAGAGCTCCTACGAGCAGTACTTC.

This clonotype was found a few times. V gene TRBV27 combines with J gene TRBJ2-7; D tentatively reads TRBD1 or TRBD2 (5 bases each). The CDR3 spans 15 residues. Germline-derived CDR1 and CDR2 are MNHEY and SMNVEV (reference sequence). V lost 5 bases, J lost 2 bases, and 16 bases lay in between. CDR3 protein: CASSPFGAGPYEQYF. In nucleotides, the CDR3 is TGTGCCAGCAGTCCTTTCGGGGCAGGGCCCTACGAGCAGTACTTC.

V and J are TRBV7-2 and TRBJ2-5; no clear D. This CDR3 region has 15 residues. Deletions cut 5 bases from V and 1 base from J, with 14 bases between. CDR1 and CDR2 (germline): SGHTA, FQGNSA. Here the CDR3 reads CASSPTGRPQETQYF. Written as DNA, the CDR3 is TGTGCCAGCAGCCCGACTGGCCGGCCCCAAGAGACCCAGTACTTC.

This clonotype was picked up a small number of times. The chain is built from TRBV4-2 and TRBJ1-5, with D maybe TRBD1 (6 bases). CDR3 length equals 14 residues. Germline CDR1 is LGHNA and CDR2 is YNFKEQ. Trimming pared 0 bases from V and 7 bases from J, leaving 10 bases between. Here the CDR3 DNA reads TGTGCCAGCAGCCAAGATTGGGGGGCACAGCCCCAGCATTTT. Protein sequence: CASSQDWGAQPQHF.

This chain uses TRBV10-3 with TRBJ2-1, with D tentatively TRBD1 (6 bases). CDR1 ENHRY and CDR2 SYGVKD come from the germline V gene. This CDR3 region has 16 residues. V lost 4 bases to trimming and J lost 0 bases, with 13 bases between them. As DNA, the CDR3 is TGTGCCATCAGTGGGGCGGCGGACAGCTCCTACAATGAGCAGTTCTTC. It translates to CAISGAADSSYNEQFF.